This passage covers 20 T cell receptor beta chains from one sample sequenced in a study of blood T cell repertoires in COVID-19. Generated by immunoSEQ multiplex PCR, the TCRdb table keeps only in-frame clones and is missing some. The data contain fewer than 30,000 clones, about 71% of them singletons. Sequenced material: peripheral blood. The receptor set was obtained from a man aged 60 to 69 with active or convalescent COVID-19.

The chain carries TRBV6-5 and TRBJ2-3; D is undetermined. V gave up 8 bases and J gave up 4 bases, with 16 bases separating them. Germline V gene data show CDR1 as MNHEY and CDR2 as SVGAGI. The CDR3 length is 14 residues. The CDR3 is CASSPSSFADTQYF. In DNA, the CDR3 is TGTGCCAGCTCCCCCTCCTCGTTTGCAGATACGCAGTATTTT.

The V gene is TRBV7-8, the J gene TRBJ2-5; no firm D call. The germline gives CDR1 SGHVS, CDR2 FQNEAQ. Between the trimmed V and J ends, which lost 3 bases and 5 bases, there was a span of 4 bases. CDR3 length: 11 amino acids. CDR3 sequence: CASSFRETQYF. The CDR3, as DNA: TGTGCCAGCAGCTTCAGGGAGACCCAGTACTTC.

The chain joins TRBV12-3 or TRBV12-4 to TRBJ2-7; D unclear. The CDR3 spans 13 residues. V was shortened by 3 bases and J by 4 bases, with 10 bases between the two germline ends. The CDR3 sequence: CASSFLAQYEQYF. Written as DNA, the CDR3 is TGTGCCAGCAGTTTTTTAGCTCAGTACGAGCAGTACTTC.

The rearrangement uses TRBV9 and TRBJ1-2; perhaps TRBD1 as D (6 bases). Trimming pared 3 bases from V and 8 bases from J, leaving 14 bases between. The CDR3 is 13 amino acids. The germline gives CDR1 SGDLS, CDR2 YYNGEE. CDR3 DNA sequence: TGTGCCAGCAGCGACAGGGCTTTGAAGGGCTACACCTTC. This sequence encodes CASSDRALKGYTF.

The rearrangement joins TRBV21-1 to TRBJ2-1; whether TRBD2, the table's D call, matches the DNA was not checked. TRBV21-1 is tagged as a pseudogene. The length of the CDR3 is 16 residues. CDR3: CASSNRLAGGPNEQFF. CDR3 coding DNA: TGTGCCAGCAGCAACCGACTAGCGGGGGGGCCCAATGAGCAGTTCTTC.

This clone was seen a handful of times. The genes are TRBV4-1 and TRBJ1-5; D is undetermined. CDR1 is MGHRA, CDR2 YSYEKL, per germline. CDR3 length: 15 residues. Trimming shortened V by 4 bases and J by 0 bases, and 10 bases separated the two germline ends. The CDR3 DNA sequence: TGCGCCAGCAGCCCGGAGCCATATAGCAATCAGCCCCAGCATTTT. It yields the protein CASSPEPYSNQPQHF.

CDR3 sequence: CASSARDRSFGGQYF. Written as DNA, the CDR3 is TGTGCCAGCAGCGCCCGGGACAGGAGTTTTGGGGGGCAGTACTTC. This chain joins TRBV9 and TRBJ2-7, with 8 positions matching TRBD1. J gave up 9 bases and V 3 bases, and 14 bases lay outside the gene matches. The CDR3 runs to 15 residues. Germline V gene lookup returns CDR1 SGDLS and CDR2 YYNGEE.

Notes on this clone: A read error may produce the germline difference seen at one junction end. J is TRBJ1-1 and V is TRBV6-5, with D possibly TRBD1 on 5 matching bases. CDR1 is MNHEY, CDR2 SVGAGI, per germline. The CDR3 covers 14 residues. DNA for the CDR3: TGTGCCAGCAGTTACTACAGACAGAACACTGAAGTTTTCTTT. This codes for CASSYYRQNTEVFF.

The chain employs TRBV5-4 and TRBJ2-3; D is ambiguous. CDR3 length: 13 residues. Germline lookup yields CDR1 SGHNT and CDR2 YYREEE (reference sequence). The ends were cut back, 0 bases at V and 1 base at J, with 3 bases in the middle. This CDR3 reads CASSLAGTDTQYF. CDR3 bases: TGTGCCAGCAGCTTGGCCGGCACAGATACGCAGTATTTT.

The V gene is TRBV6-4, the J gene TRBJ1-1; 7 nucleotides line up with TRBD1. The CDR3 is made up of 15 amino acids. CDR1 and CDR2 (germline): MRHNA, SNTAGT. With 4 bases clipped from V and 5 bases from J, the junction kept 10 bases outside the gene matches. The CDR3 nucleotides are TGTGCCAGCAGTGCCACAGGGGAGGTAGGGACTGAAGCTTTCTTT. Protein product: CASSATGEVGTEAFF.

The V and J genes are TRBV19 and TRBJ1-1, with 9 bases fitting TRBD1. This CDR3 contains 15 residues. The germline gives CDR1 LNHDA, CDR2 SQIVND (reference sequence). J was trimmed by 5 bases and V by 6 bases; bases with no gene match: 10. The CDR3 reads CASSPLDRGRTEAFF. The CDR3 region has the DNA TGTGCCAGTAGCCCCCTCGACAGGGGGAGGACTGAAGCTTTCTTT. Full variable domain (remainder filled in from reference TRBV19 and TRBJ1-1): DGGITQSPKYLFRKEGQNVTLSCEQNLNHDAMYWYRQDPGQGLRLIYYSQIVNDFQKGDIAEGYSVSREKKESFPLTVTSAQKNPTAFYLCASSPLDRGRTEAFFGQGTRLTVV.

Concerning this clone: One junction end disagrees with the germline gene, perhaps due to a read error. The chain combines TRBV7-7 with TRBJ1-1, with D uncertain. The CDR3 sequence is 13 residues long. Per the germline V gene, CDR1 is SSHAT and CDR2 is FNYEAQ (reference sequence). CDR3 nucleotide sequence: TGTGCTAGCAGCTCGTACATAAACACTGAAGCTTTCTTT. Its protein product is CASSSYINTEAFF.

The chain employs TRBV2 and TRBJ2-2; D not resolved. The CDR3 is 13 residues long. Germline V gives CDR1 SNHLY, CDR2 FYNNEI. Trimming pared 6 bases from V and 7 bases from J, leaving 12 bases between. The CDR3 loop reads CASSPWSHGELFF. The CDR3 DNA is TGTGCCAGCAGCCCTTGGAGCCACGGGGAGCTGTTTTTT. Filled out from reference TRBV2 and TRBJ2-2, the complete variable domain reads EPEVTQTPSHQVTQMGQEVILRCVPISNHLYFYWYRQILGQKVEFLVSFYNNEISEKSEIFDDQFSVERPDGSNFTLKIRSTKLEDSAMYFCASSPWSHGELFFGEGSRLTVL.

CDR3 residues: CASSKARVRYSNQPQHF. Here the CDR3 DNA reads TGTGCCAGCAGCAAAGCGAGGGTCCGATATAGCAATCAGCCCCAGCATTTT. This chain links TRBV21-1 with TRBJ1-5. TRBV21-1 is a pseudogene segment. The CDR3 is 17 residues long.

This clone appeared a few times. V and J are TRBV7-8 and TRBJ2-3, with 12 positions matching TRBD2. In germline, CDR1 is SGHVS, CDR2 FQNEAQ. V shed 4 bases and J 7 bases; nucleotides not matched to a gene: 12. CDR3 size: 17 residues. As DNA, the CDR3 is TGTGCCAGCAGCTCATATCGACTAGCGGGGGCCGCTCATACGCAGTATTTT. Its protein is CASSSYRLAGAAHTQYF.

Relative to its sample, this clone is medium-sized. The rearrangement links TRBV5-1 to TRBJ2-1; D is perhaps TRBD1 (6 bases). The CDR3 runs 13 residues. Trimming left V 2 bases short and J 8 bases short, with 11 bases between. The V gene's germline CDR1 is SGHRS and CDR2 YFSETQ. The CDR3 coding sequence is TGCGCCAGCAGCTTTACAACAGGGCATGAGCAGTTCTTC. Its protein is CASSFTTGHEQFF. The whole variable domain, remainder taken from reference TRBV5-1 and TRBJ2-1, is KAGVTQTPRYLIKTRGQQVTLSCSPISGHRSVSWYQQTPGQGLQFLFEYFSETQRNKGNFPGRFSGRQFSNSRSEMNVSTLELGDSALYLCASSFTTGHEQFFGPGTRLTVL.

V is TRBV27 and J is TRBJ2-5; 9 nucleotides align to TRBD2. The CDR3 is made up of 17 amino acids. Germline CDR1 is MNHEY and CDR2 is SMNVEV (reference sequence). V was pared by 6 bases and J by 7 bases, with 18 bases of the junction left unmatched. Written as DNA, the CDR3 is TGTGCCAGCAGGGCCGGAGGTAGCGGGGGCCTTCGGTTGACCCAGTACTTC. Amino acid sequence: CASRAGGSGGLRLTQYF.

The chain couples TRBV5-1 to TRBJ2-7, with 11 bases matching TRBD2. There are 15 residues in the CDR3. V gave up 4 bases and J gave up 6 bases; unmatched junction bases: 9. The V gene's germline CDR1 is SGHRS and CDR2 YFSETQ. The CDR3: CASSLTSGTGLEQYF. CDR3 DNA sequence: TGCGCCAGCAGCCTGACTAGCGGGACCGGTCTCGAGCAGTACTTC.

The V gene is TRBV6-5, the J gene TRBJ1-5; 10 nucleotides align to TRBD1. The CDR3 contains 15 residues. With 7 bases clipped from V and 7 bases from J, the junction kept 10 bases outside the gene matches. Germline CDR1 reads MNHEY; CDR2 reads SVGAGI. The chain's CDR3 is CASTPGQGWKQPQHF. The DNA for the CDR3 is TGTGCCAGCACCCCGGGACAGGGGTGGAAGCAGCCCCAGCATTTT.

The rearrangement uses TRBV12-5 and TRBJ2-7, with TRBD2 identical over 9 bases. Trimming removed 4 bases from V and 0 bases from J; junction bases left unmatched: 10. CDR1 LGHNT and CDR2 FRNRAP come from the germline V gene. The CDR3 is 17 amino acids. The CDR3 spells CASGSGLAGKSSYEQYF. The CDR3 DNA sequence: TGTGCTAGTGGTTCGGGGCTAGCGGGAAAGAGCTCCTACGAGCAGTACTTC.